The next 13 T cell receptor beta chains were all read from a single sample in a study of control samples from healthy donors and cancer patients. Clones were read by immunoSEQ multiplex PCR, and TCRdb kept only the in-frame ones, dropping some. The table has 45,000 to 70,000 clones, around 93% seen once; the top ten hold about 0.91%. Specimen: PBMCs. The receptors originated from a man younger than 45 with colorectal cancer.

The gene calls are TRBV6-4 and TRBJ2-2, with a tentative D call TRBD2 (5 bases). Germline CDR1 MRHNA, CDR2 SNTAGT. This CDR3 region has 13 residues. Trimming removed 4 bases from V and 2 bases from J, with 5 bases in between. This CDR3 reads CASSGTNTGELFF. DNA for the CDR3: TGTGCCAGCAGTGGGACTAACACCGGGGAGCTGTTTTTT.

The rearrangement links TRBV2 to TRBJ2-3, with D perhaps matching TRBD1 (5 bases). Looked up from germline, CDR1 is SNHLY and CDR2 is FYNNEI. The V and J ends lost 3 bases and 0 bases respectively, with 10 bases between them. The CDR3 spans 15 residues. CDR3 sequence: CASSEVDSSTDTQYF. The CDR3, as DNA: TGTGCCAGCAGTGAGGTAGACAGTAGCACAGATACGCAGTATTTT.

The chain combines TRBV19 with TRBJ1-3; D call uncertain. This CDR3 spans 15 amino acids. Between the trimmed V and J ends, which lost 5 bases and 0 bases, there was a span of 11 bases. CDR1 is LNHDA, CDR2 SQIVND, per germline (reference sequence). CDR3 sequence reads: CASSLLSDSGNTIYF. CDR3 coding DNA: TGTGCCAGTAGTCTCCTCTCGGACTCTGGAAACACCATATATTTT.

This clone was seen more than once but under ten times. The chain has TRBV9 and TRBJ2-3, with D hard to call. The CDR3 has 12 residues. Germline CDR1 and CDR2: SGDLS and YYNGEE. The V gene lost 6 bases and the J gene lost 2 bases, with 7 bases spanning the gap. The CDR3 reads CASNPHTDTQYF. CDR3 nucleotide sequence: TGTGCCAGCAACCCCCACACAGATACGCAGTATTTT.

The chain carries TRBV6-2 or TRBV6-3 and TRBJ2-5; TRBD1 or TRBD2 may be the D gene (5 bases each). Germline lookup yields CDR1 MNHEY and CDR2 SVGEGT. V gave up 6 bases and J gave up 1 base, with 12 bases separating them. The CDR3 is 14 residues long. The CDR3 sequence is CASSPGRLQETQYF. In DNA, the CDR3 is TGTGCCAGCAGCCCGGGACGACTCCAAGAGACCCAGTACTTC.

This chain links TRBV4-2 with TRBJ2-7; 7 nucleotides line up with TRBD1. This CDR3 has 17 amino acids. V lost 0 bases and J lost 2; bases outside the gene matches: 10. Looked up from germline, CDR1 is LGHNA and CDR2 is YNFKEQ. The chain's CDR3 is CASSQDPNRGTAYEQYF. The DNA for the CDR3 is TGTGCCAGCAGCCAAGATCCCAACAGGGGAACGGCCTACGAGCAGTACTTC.

This clone turned up a few times. The chain carries TRBV29-1 and TRBJ1-4; a weak D match, TRBD1 (5 bases). The CDR3 is 13 residues long. V lost 7 bases to trimming and J lost 8 bases, with 17 bases between them. Per the germline V gene, CDR1 is SQVTM and CDR2 is ANQGSEA. The CDR3 region is CSAGARRGEKLFF. In DNA form, the CDR3 reads TGCAGCGCTGGAGCCCGAAGGGGAGAAAAACTGTTTTTT.

The rearrangement joins TRBV28 to TRBJ2-3; 8 positions match TRBD1. Trimming removed 0 bases from V and 4 bases from J; junction bases left unmatched: 15. Germline loops: CDR1 MDHEN, CDR2 SYDVKM. CDR3 size: 19 residues. The CDR3 region is CASSLWPIRTGKSPDTQYF. CDR3 coding DNA: TGTGCCAGCAGTTTATGGCCGATAAGGACAGGGAAGAGTCCAGATACGCAGTATTTT.

The CDR3 DNA reads as TGTGCCAGCAGCGTGCGGGACACCGTTCAGCCCCAGCATTTT. It encodes CASSVRDTVQPQHF. The chain joins TRBV3-1 (or the pseudogene TRBV3-2) to TRBJ1-5; a weak D match, TRBD1 (6 bases). CDR1 and CDR2 from the germline V gene are LGHDT and YNNKEL (reference sequence). Trimming left V 5 bases short and J 6 bases short, with 14 bases between. The CDR3 length is 14 residues.

The chain carries TRBV12-3 or TRBV12-4 and TRBJ1-1; D not certain. The CDR3 is 11 amino acids. Trimming removed 3 bases from V and 10 bases from J, with 9 bases in between. The CDR3 here is CASSFKDGAFF. The CDR3 DNA follows: TGTGCCAGCAGTTTCAAGGACGGAGCTTTCTTT.

This clone was seen a single time. The chain carries TRBV5-1 and TRBJ1-6; D is unresolved. The CDR3 has 16 amino acids. Trimming left V 4 bases short and J 8 bases short, with 19 bases between. Germline V gene lookup returns CDR1 SGHRS and CDR2 YFSETQ. The CDR3 sequence is CASSRGGGGWDSPLHF. The CDR3 coding sequence is TGCGCCAGCAGCCGGGGAGGCGGAGGATGGGATTCACCCCTCCACTTT.

This clone occurred a few times. The chain links TRBV5-8 to TRBJ2-7; 7 positions match TRBD1. The germline V gene has CDR1 SGHTS and CDR2 YDEGEE. V shed 5 bases, J shed 6 bases, and the junction held 5 bases outside the gene matches. This CDR3 spans 12 amino acids. This chain's CDR3 is CASSYDRVEQYV. As DNA, the CDR3 is TGTGCCAGCAGTTACGACAGGGTCGAGCAGTACGTC.

A few counts support this clone. The V and J genes are TRBV6-2 or TRBV6-3 and TRBJ1-1; no reliable D call. Germline CDR1 MNHEY, CDR2 SVGEGT. The CDR3 contains 13 residues. Trimming left V 4 bases short and J 2 bases short, with 8 bases between. This CDR3 reads CASSFKENTEAFF. Here the CDR3 DNA reads TGTGCCAGCAGTTTCAAGGAAAACACTGAAGCTTTCTTT.